The 29 T cell receptor beta chains in this list originate from one sample, sequenced in a study of blood T cell repertoires in COVID-19. Using immunoSEQ multiplex PCR, the repertoire was profiled, and TCRdb retains in-frame clones only, with some absent. The repertoire includes 200,000 to 300,000 clones, 65% to 90% of them detected once, and about 9.3% sits in the top ten. Sequencing used PBMCs or T cells enriched from blood (not recorded which). These receptors originate from a woman aged 45 to 65 with acute COVID-19.

This clone was observed a single time. V and J are TRBV30 and TRBJ2-7, with D tentatively TRBD1 (6 bases). The CDR3 runs 12 residues. Germline V gene sequence: CDR1 GTSNPN, CDR2 SVGIG (reference sequence). V was pared by 1 base and J by 6 bases, with 10 bases between. CDR3 in DNA: TGTGCCTGGAGTGACCGGGACACCGAGCAGTACTTC. It translates to CAWSDRDTEQYF.

This chain joins TRBV5-4 and TRBJ1-5; 7 bases map to TRBD1. J gave up 2 bases and V 2 bases, and 1 base lay outside the gene matches. The CDR3 consists of 14 residues. Germline V gene data show CDR1 as SGHNT and CDR2 as YYREEE (reference sequence). The CDR3 spells CASSLDRGNQPQHF. CDR3 bases: TGTGCCAGCAGCTTAGACAGGGGCAATCAGCCCCAGCATTTT.

The J gene is TRBJ1-1, the V gene TRBV2; 8 bases align to TRBD1. The CDR3 is 15 amino acids. V lost 5 bases and J lost 0; bases outside the gene matches: 5. Germline V gives CDR1 SNHLY, CDR2 FYNNEI. As DNA, the CDR3 is TGTGCCAGCAGTCAGGACAGGGCCTTGAACACTGAAGCTTTCTTT. This gives the protein CASSQDRALNTEAFF.

This clone is a singleton in its sample. The V call is TRBV4-3, the J call TRBJ2-7; 7 bases map to TRBD1. The CDR3 contains 13 residues. Germline V gene lookup returns CDR1 LGHNA and CDR2 YSLEER. The junction had 4 bases not matched to a gene; V was cut back by 4 bases and J by 4 bases. CDR3 region: CASSPRTGYEQYF. CDR3 DNA sequence: TGCGCCAGCAGCCCCAGGACAGGATACGAGCAGTACTTC.

With regard to this clone: Other DNA variants within this sample encode the same CDR3. The V call is TRBV12-5, the J call TRBJ1-2; TRBD1 matches at 10 bases. Trimming took 1 base from V and 8 from J; bases not matched to a gene: 4. Germline assignment: CDR1 LGHNT and CDR2 FRNRAP. The CDR3 sequence is 14 residues long. For the CDR3, the DNA is TGTGCTAGTGGTTTGGGACAGGGGGCGGGGGGCTACACCTTC. Its translation: CASGLGQGAGGYTF.

The rearrangement joins TRBV12-3 or TRBV12-4 to TRBJ2-7, with TRBD1 matching 7 bases. The CDR3 sequence is 13 residues long. J gave up 2 bases and V 10 bases, and 8 bases lay outside the gene matches. As DNA, the CDR3 is TGTGCCACCAGGGACAGATGGACCTACGAGCAGTACTTC. Its translation: CATRDRWTYEQYF.

This clone was seen once. The CDR3 DNA reads as TGTGCCAGCTCACCACGGACAGGGAGCGAAGAAAAACTGTTTTTT. It yields the protein CASSPRTGSEEKLFF. The genes are TRBV18 and TRBJ1-4, with TRBD1 matching 8 bases. The trim removed 1 base at V and 8 bases at J, leaving 6 bases unmatched. The CDR3 has 15 residues. CDR1 is KGHSH and CDR2 is LQKENI in the germline V gene.

The V gene is TRBV6-5, the J gene TRBJ2-2; maybe TRBD2 (6 bases). This CDR3 is 14 amino acids long. V dropped 6 bases and J dropped 6 bases, with 14 bases sitting between them. Germline values: CDR1 MNHEY, CDR2 SVGAGI. The CDR3 region is CASRNGGNAGELFF. CDR3 bases: TGTGCCAGCAGGAACGGGGGAAATGCCGGGGAGCTGTTTTTT.

The table lists this clone with a count of one. This chain joins TRBV27 and TRBJ2-5; no clear D. Germline lookup yields CDR1 MNHEY and CDR2 SMNVEV (reference sequence). This CDR3 has 13 residues. V lost 3 bases and J 0 bases, leaving 5 bases between the germline ends. CDR3 region: CASSFADQETQYF. CDR3 DNA sequence: TGTGCCAGCAGTTTTGCGGACCAAGAGACCCAGTACTTC.

This chain links TRBV5-1 with TRBJ1-4; D possibly corresponds to TRBD1 (6 bases). Trimming stripped 3 bases from V and 6 bases from J, with 15 bases between. This CDR3 contains 15 residues. Germline CDR1 SGHRS, CDR2 YFSETQ. The DNA of the CDR3 is TGCGCCAGCAGCTCGGCCCCAGGGGTGGATGAAAAACTGTTTTTT. Translating it yields CASSSAPGVDEKLFF.

This clone was detected ten times or more. This CDR3 reads CASSLLGTGGANVLTF. The CDR3 coding sequence is TGTGCCAGCAGTTTATTGGGGACAGGTGGGGCCAACGTCCTGACTTTC. This rearrangement joins TRBV27 to TRBJ2-6, with 8 nucleotides matching TRBD1. Germline CDR1 MNHEY, CDR2 SMNVEV (reference sequence). This CDR3 spans 16 amino acids. The trim removed 1 base at V and 3 bases at J, leaving 2 bases unmatched.

This sequence joins TRBV7-9 and TRBJ1-4, with D hard to call. V was clipped by 4 bases and J by 8 bases, with 14 bases between them. Germline V CDR1 and CDR2: SEHNR, FQNEAQ (reference sequence). This CDR3 is built from 14 residues. CDR3 amino acids: CASSYGPGGEKLFF. DNA for the CDR3: TGTGCCAGCAGCTACGGGCCGGGAGGGGAAAAACTGTTTTTT.

As concerns this clone: One junction end does not reproduce the germline sequence, and a read error may be involved. V and J are TRBV30 and TRBJ1-1, with TRBD1 matching over 12 bases. The CDR3 loop spans 14 amino acids. From germline, CDR1 is GTSNPN and CDR2 SVGIG (reference sequence). DNA for the CDR3: TGTGCCTGCCCGGCCCCGGGACAGGGGGCTGATGCTTTCTTT. As protein: CACPAPGQGADAFF. Filled out from reference TRBV30 and TRBJ1-1, the complete variable domain reads SQTIHQWPATLVQPVGSPLSLECTVEGTSNPNLYWYRQAAGRGLQLLFYSVGIGQISSEVPQNLSASRPQDRQFILSSKKLLLSDSGFYLCACPAPGQGADAFFGQGTRLTVV.

The rearrangement joins TRBV10-3 to TRBJ2-1; 11 nucleotides agree with TRBD2. The CDR3 contains 15 residues. Germline V lookup: CDR1 ENHRY, CDR2 SYGVKD. V gave up 7 bases and J gave up 4 bases; unmatched junction bases: 6. CDR3 sequence: CAITTGTSGYNEQFF. DNA for the CDR3: TGTGCCATCACCACCGGGACTAGCGGATACAATGAGCAGTTCTTC.

In DNA, the CDR3 is TGTGCCAGCAGCAAAGACATTAACCGGGCTAACTATGGCTACACCTTC. Translating it yields CASSKDINRANYGYTF. The chain employs TRBV21-1 and TRBJ1-2. TRBV21-1 is a pseudogene. The CDR3 spans 16 residues.

The table lists this clone with a few counts. This chain links TRBV14 with TRBJ2-1; tentative D call: TRBD2 (7 bases). This CDR3 spans 14 amino acids. Between the trimmed V and J ends, which lost 6 bases and 2 bases, there was a span of 11 bases. Germline V gene data show CDR1 as SGHDN and CDR2 as FVKESK. In DNA form, the CDR3 reads TGTGCCAGCAGGGCGCGGGGGCCCTACAATGAGCAGTTCTTC. Translating it yields CASRARGPYNEQFF. Using reference TRBV14 and TRBJ2-1 for the parts outside the CDR3, the full variable domain is EAGVTQFPSHSVIEKGQTVTLRCDPISGHDNLYWYRRVMGKEIKFLLHFVKESKQDESGMPNNRFLAERTGGTYSTLKVQPAELEDSGVYFCASRARGPYNEQFFGPGTRLTVL.

The chain uses TRBV7-6 and TRBJ1-1; 7 bases map to TRBD1. The CDR3 consists of 18 residues. The J segment lost 3 bases and the V segment lost 5 bases, leaving 18 bases of the junction unmatched. Germline-derived CDR1 and CDR2 are SGHVS and FNYEAQ. The DNA for the CDR3 is TGTGCCAGCAGCACCGACCGACAGGGTAGTCCCTATTACACTGAAGCTTTCTTT. Its protein is CASSTDRQGSPYYTEAFF.

This chain joins TRBV7-2 and TRBJ1-6; 11 nucleotides match TRBD1. Trimming took 5 bases from V and 7 from J; bases not matched to a gene: 7. Per the germline V gene, CDR1 is SGHTA and CDR2 is FQGNSA. The CDR3 consists of 16 residues. The CDR3 sequence: CASSPHGQGANSPLHF. The CDR3 DNA sequence: TGTGCCAGCAGCCCGCACGGACAGGGGGCGAATTCACCCCTCCACTTT. The complete variable domain, with remaining parts taken from reference TRBV7-2 and TRBJ1-6, reads GAGVSQSPSNKVTEKGKDVELRCDPISGHTALYWYRQSLGQGLEFLIYFQGNSAPDKSGLPSDRFSAERTGGSVSTLTIQRTQQEDSAVYLCASSPHGQGANSPLHFGNGTRLTVT.

V and J are TRBV30 and TRBJ2-2; TRBD1 agrees at 9 bases. J gave up 5 bases and V 6 bases, and 13 bases lay outside the gene matches. The CDR3 sequence is 16 residues long. Germline V lookup: CDR1 GTSNPN, CDR2 SVGIG (reference sequence). The CDR3 coding sequence is TGTGCCTGCATAACAGGGACAGGGCGATTTACCGGGGAGCTGTTTTTT. Protein: CACITGTGRFTGELFF.

Relative to its sample, this clone is medium-sized (0.01 to 0.1%). The genes are TRBV4-3 and TRBJ2-1, with D tentatively TRBD2 (6 bases). Germline lookup yields CDR1 LGHNA and CDR2 YSLEER. CDR3 length: 16 amino acids. Between the trimmed V and J ends, which lost 0 bases and 4 bases, there was a span of 13 bases. CDR3 amino acids: CASSQDITSYYNEQFF. CDR3 DNA: TGCGCCAGCAGCCAAGATATAACTAGCTATTACAATGAGCAGTTCTTC.

The chain links TRBV5-1 to TRBJ2-1; TRBD2 matches 10 bases. The CDR3 runs to 16 residues. The V gene's germline CDR1 is SGHRS and CDR2 YFSETQ. J lost 7 bases, V lost 5 bases, and 12 bases had no gene match. This CDR3 reads CASREVAGGPRNEQFF. The DNA for the CDR3 is TGCGCCAGCAGGGAGGTAGCGGGGGGCCCGAGGAATGAGCAGTTCTTC.

The chain employs TRBV5-4 and TRBJ1-2; 7 nucleotides align to TRBD1. The J segment lost 1 base and the V segment lost 4 bases, leaving 7 bases of the junction unmatched. Germline CDR1 and CDR2: SGHNT and YYREEE (reference sequence). This CDR3 is built from 15 residues. DNA of the CDR3: TGTGCCAGCAGCCCGGGGACAGTCAATAACTATGGCTACACCTTC. Translation gives CASSPGTVNNYGYTF.

The chain links TRBV4-1 to TRBJ1-4; D not resolved. Germline V gene lookup returns CDR1 MGHRA and CDR2 YSYEKL. There are 13 residues in the CDR3. Trimming cost V 3 bases and J 8 bases, with 10 bases left between them. CDR3 loop: CASSQGREEKLFF. The CDR3 DNA follows: TGCGCCAGCAGCCAGGGAAGGGAGGAAAAACTGTTTTTT.

The chain has TRBV30 and TRBJ2-7, with 9 bases matching TRBD1. The V segment lost 4 bases and the J segment 6 bases; nucleotides outside the gene matches: 10. The CDR3 runs to 14 residues. Germline assignment: CDR1 GTSNPN and CDR2 SVGIG (reference sequence). The CDR3 loop is CAWTFPGQGREQYF. DNA of the CDR3: TGTGCCTGGACCTTCCCGGGACAGGGACGCGAGCAGTACTTC.

The chain couples TRBV4-3 to TRBJ2-3, with D uncertain. Looked up from germline, CDR1 is LGHNA and CDR2 is YSLEER. V gave up 0 bases and J gave up 8 bases, with 12 bases separating them. The CDR3 is 14 amino acids. DNA for the CDR3: TGCGCCAGCAGCCAAGATAGGTGGGCCGGTACGCAGTATTTT. This encodes CASSQDRWAGTQYF.

This chain uses TRBV4-3 with TRBJ1-2; weak D call: TRBD1 (5 bases). Germline loops: CDR1 LGHNA, CDR2 YSLEER. Trimming took 3 bases from V and 8 from J, leaving 16 bases between them. CDR3 length: 14 amino acids. The DNA for the CDR3 is TGCGCCAGCAGCCAGGTTGGCGGGGCGCGAGGCTACACCTTC. This gives the protein CASSQVGGARGYTF.

The gene calls are TRBV7-9 and TRBJ1-2, with TRBD1 matching 9 bases. The CDR3 is made up of 13 amino acids. V lost 8 bases to trimming and J lost 7 bases; unmatched junction nucleotides: 8. Per the germline V gene, CDR1 is SEHNR and CDR2 is FQNEAQ (reference sequence). CDR3 in amino acids: CASGLQGASGYTF. DNA of the CDR3: TGTGCCAGCGGGCTACAGGGGGCGAGTGGCTACACCTTC.

The J gene is TRBJ1-1, the V gene TRBV29-1; TRBD1 might be the D (6 bases). The CDR3 runs 12 residues. Germline CDR1 is SQVTM and CDR2 is ANQGSEA. V dropped 7 bases and J dropped 1 base, with 10 bases sitting between them. The CDR3 bases are TGCAGCGGGCAACAGGGGAACACTGAAGCTTTCTTT. It is translated as CSGQQGNTEAFF.

V gene TRBV12-3 or TRBV12-4 combines with J gene TRBJ1-2, with TRBD1 identical over 7 bases. CDR3 length: 11 residues. The ends lost 7 bases at V and 4 bases at J; junction bases unmatched: 0. In DNA, the CDR3 is TGTGCCAGCAACAGGGGCTATGGCTACACCTTC. Translating gives CASNRGYGYTF.